The sequence of this TCR beta chain was determined in a study of naive and memory T cell subsets. This clonotype was detected many times. Its target is unknown. Treatment meaning: skin biopsy from PPD injection site in Mantoux-positive individual. Reverse transcription used DNase-treated unsorted total RNA, aiming for roughly 1 to 1,100 ng. Regarding the study as a whole: TCRs were reportedly recovered from both biopsy types, mostly tuberculin test sites.

The CDR3 runs 11 residues. Between the trimmed V and J ends, which lost 8 bases and 5 bases, there was a span of 6 bases. The V gene's germline CDR1 is SGHAT and CDR2 FQNNGV. Reverse transcription of blood and skin TCR RNA was primed at alpha and beta constant regions. Four PCR rounds used nested alpha and beta constant region primers plus the SP2 primer. TCRdb ran MiXCR on the UMI-ligation and nested PCR reads and lists one entry per CDR3 protein. The table shows under 20,000 distinct CDR3 sequences, with roughly 9% occurring only once. The specimen was skin, collected from a tuberculin skin test site. The sequence derives from an adult in good health. The chain links TRBV11-2 to TRBJ2-2, with no clear D. The CDR3 protein is CASWGTGELFF. The CDR3 nucleotides are TGTGCCAGCTGGGGAACCGGGGAGCTGTTTTTT.